Listed below are T cell receptor beta chains from one sample, sequenced in a study of T-cell reconstitution after alpha-beta-depleted transplantation in children. From the PCR reads, TCRdb called clonotypes with MiXCR, one entry per CDR3 protein. The sample includes around 800,000 distinct CDR3 sequences, approximately 15% of them seen just once. This specimen consisted of PBMCs, mostly from graft donor cells, obtained 360 days after TCRalphabeta/CD19-depleted stem cell transplant. The origin of the receptors is a male patient between 10 and 17 years old who had a stem cell transplant for acute lymphoblastic leukemia, so the T cells may come from the graft donor. Both conserved end residues are part of each CDR3. D genes are given only for firm matches. Rows give clone size only sometimes, using once, few, many, or a class for an expanded clone.

V gene	D gene	clone size	J gene	CDR3 DNA	CDR3 protein
TRBV20-1	TRBD2	.	TRBJ2-4	TGCAGTGCTCGGGGGGGGTATGCCAAAAACATTCAGTACTTC	CSARGGYAKNIQYF
TRBV20-1	TRBD2	.	TRBJ2-3	TGCAGTGCTGGGCCCGGGACTAGCGGGAGTCGCGGTACGCAGTATTTT	CSAGPGTSGSRGTQYF
TRBV20-1	TRBD1	.	TRBJ2-1	TGCAGTGCTAGGCAGGGCGGGACAGGGCTAGCTGAGCAGTTCTTC	CSARQGGTGLAEQFF
TRBV29-1	TRBD1	once	TRBJ1-1	TGCAGCGTCGAAACGGGACAGGGGGGCACTGAAGCTTTCTTT	CSVETGQGGTEAFF
TRBV6-6	.	few	TRBJ2-2	TGTGCCAGCCTTCGTGTTATCACCGGGGAGCTGTTTTTT	CASLRVITGELFF
TRBV2	TRBD1	few	TRBJ2-7	TGTGCCAGCCAACTTCCGGGACAGGGCTACGAGCAGTACTTC	CASQLPGQGYEQYF
TRBV24-1	TRBD1	.	TRBJ1-5	TGTGCCACCAACCCCCAGAGGGGGCTAGGTTTCTATAGCAATCAGCCCCAGCATTTT	CATNPQRGLGFYSNQPQHF
TRBV20-1	.	.	TRBJ2-3	TGCAGTGCTAGACCGGGAGCGCACACAGATACGCAGTATTTT	CSARPGAHTDTQYF
TRBV29-1	.	few	TRBJ2-4	TGCAGCGACCTAAGCGATACCAAAAACATTCAGTACTTC	CSDLSDTKNIQYF
TRBV18	.	.	TRBJ2-3	TGTGCCAGCTCACCGCGCTTTAGTATAACAGATACGCAGTATTTT	CASSPRFSITDTQYF
TRBV12-3/TRBV12-4	.	.	TRBJ2-1	TGTGCCAGCAGATCTCCGAAGGTGTCATGGGAGCAGTTCTTC	CASRSPKVSWEQFF
TRBV7-3	.	.	TRBJ2-6	TGTGCCACGGCCCGAATTCGGGGATCCTCTGGGGCCAACGTCCTGACTTTC	CATARIRGSSGANVLTF
TRBV20-1	.	few	TRBJ2-1	TGCAGTGCTAGAGATCGCCTTTACAATGAGCAGTTCTTC	CSARDRLYNEQFF
TRBV5-1	TRBD1	few	TRBJ2-3	TGCGCCAGCAGCTGGGGGACAGGGGCACCAGATACGCAGTATTTT	CASSWGTGAPDTQYF
TRBV19	TRBD2	.	TRBJ2-1	TGTGCCAGTAGTATAGTGGGACTAGCGGGATCCCTCTACAATGAGCAGTTCTTC	CASSIVGLAGSLYNEQFF
TRBV2	.	.	TRBJ2-6	TGTGCCAGCACGTTCTCCACTGGGGCCAACGTCCTGACTTTC	CASTFSTGANVLTF
TRBV3-1	TRBD2	.	TRBJ2-7	TGTGCCAGCAGTTTTGTGACTAGCGGGAAAGAAAGCTCCTACGAGCAGTACTTC	CASSFVTSGKESSYEQYF
TRBV5-6	.	few	TRBJ1-1	TGTGCCAGCAGCTTGGGGAGGGGTTACACTGAAGCTTTCTTT	CASSLGRGYTEAFF
TRBV12-3/TRBV12-4	.	many	TRBJ2-3	TGTGCCAGCAGTTTAGCGAGGGATGCAGATACGCAGTATTTT	CASSLARDADTQYF
TRBV25-1	.	few	TRBJ2-1	TGTGCCAGCAGCGCCTCCAGACAGGAGCGGGTGCCCTACAATGAGCAGTTCTTC	CASSASRQERVPYNEQFF
TRBV4-1	.	.	TRBJ2-2	TGCGCCAGCAGCCAAGGATCCATGCCCCCTAGCTGGAGAGTAGCGCACACCGGGGAGCTGTTTTTT	CASSQGSMPPSWRVAHTGELFF
TRBV20-1	TRBD2	.	TRBJ2-3	TGCAGTGCTAGGGGCTACAAACTAGCGGGAGTGTGGTCGACAGATACGCAGTATTTT	CSARGYKLAGVWSTDTQYF
TRBV28	.	few	TRBJ1-5	TGTGCCAGCAGTTTCCTGGACGGAATCAATCAGCCCCAGCATTTT	CASSFLDGINQPQHF
TRBV7-2	TRBD2	.	TRBJ2-7	TGTGCCAGCAGCTTTGCCCTTCTAGCGGGAACCGAGCAGTACTTC	CASSFALLAGTEQYF
TRBV7-9	.	few	TRBJ1-5	TGTGCCAGCAGCTCCCCTGCCCAACCCAATCAGCCCCAGCATTTT	CASSSPAQPNQPQHF
TRBV5-1	.	.	TRBJ2-2	TGCGCCAGCAGCTGGGGGACCGTCACCGGGGAGCTGTTTTTT	CASSWGTVTGELFF
TRBV18	TRBD1	few	TRBJ1-4	TGTGCCAGCTCACTTCAAGGGACAGCCTCCTTGAGTGGATACGAAAAACTGTTTTTT	CASSLQGTASLSGYEKLFF
TRBV5-1	TRBD2	few	TRBJ2-3	TGCGCCAGCAGCTTGATGGCTAGCGGGACGTTTTTCACAGATACGCAGTATTTT	CASSLMASGTFFTDTQYF
TRBV20-1	TRBD2	.	TRBJ2-7	TGCAGTGCTAGGCGGCGGGAGGGCCACGCCGAGCAGTACTTC	CSARRREGHAEQYF
TRBV20-1	.	many	TRBJ2-1	TGCAGTGCCCAGAGGGGCTCCTACAATGAGCAGTTCTTC	CSAQRGSYNEQFF
TRBV27	TRBD1	few	TRBJ2-7	TGTGCCAGCAGTTTAGCTCCGGGACAGGGGTTCTACGAGCAGTACTTC	CASSLAPGQGFYEQYF
TRBV13	.	.	TRBJ2-5	TGTGCCAGCAGCTTCCGGGACGAAGAGACCCAGTACTTC	CASSFRDEETQYF
TRBV28	.	.	TRBJ2-3	TGTGCCAGCAGTCCAGGACATTCTAGCACAGATACGCAGTATTTT	CASSPGHSSTDTQYF
TRBV12-3/TRBV12-4	TRBD2	.	TRBJ2-3	TGTGCCAGCAGTTTTTTTGCGGGAGGAGATACGCAGTATTTT	CASSFFAGGDTQYF
TRBV5-1	TRBD1	.	TRBJ1-1	TGCGCCAGCAGCGGGACAGGGTGGAGGAGCACTGAAGCTTTCTTT	CASSGTGWRSTEAFF
TRBV11-2	.	.	TRBJ1-1	TGTGCCAGCAGCTTTGGGTTCCGGGGCCGGGACCCGAACACTGAAGCTTTCTTT	CASSFGFRGRDPNTEAFF
TRBV5-1	TRBD2	few	TRBJ2-1	TGCGCCAGCAGCTGGACTAGCGGGAGCCCCTTTAGGGGTGAGCAGTTCTTC	CASSWTSGSPFRGEQFF
TRBV7-2	TRBD2	few	TRBJ2-2	TGTGCCAGCAGCGGGGGACTAGTGGGCGGGGAGCTGTTTTTT	CASSGGLVGGELFF
TRBV29-1	TRBD1	few	TRBJ1-1	TGCAGCGTTCCCGGGACAGGAGGTACTGAAGCTTTCTTT	CSVPGTGGTEAFF
TRBV5-1	.	many	TRBJ2-1	TGCGCCAGCAGCTTGGAGAAGATACGAAGGATCAACAATGAGCAGTTCTTC	CASSLEKIRRINNEQFF
TRBV7-3	TRBD2	few	TRBJ2-1	TGTGCCAGCAGCTCCTATAGCGGGAGGTCTTACAATGAGCAGTTCTTC	CASSSYSGRSYNEQFF
TRBV11-2	.	few	TRBJ1-1	TGTGCCAGCAGACGGACCGGACGGTACAACACTGAAGCTTTCTTT	CASRRTGRYNTEAFF
TRBV10-2	.	few	TRBJ2-1	TGCGCCAGCAGTGACCCGGTCATTTGGAATGAGCAGTTCTTC	CASSDPVIWNEQFF
TRBV29-1	TRBD1	many	TRBJ2-5	TGCAGCGTTGAGGGGGACAGGGTCCAAGAGACCCAGTACTTC	CSVEGDRVQETQYF
TRBV24-1	.	many	TRBJ2-1	TGTGCCACCAGTGAAATCGGGGTTAGCAATGAGCAGTTCTTC	CATSEIGVSNEQFF
TRBV12-3/TRBV12-4	.	few	TRBJ1-1	TGTGCCAGCAGTCCACCAAGGATGAGGCGCATGAACACTGAAGCTTTCTTT	CASSPPRMRRMNTEAFF
TRBV7-2	.	few	TRBJ2-7	TGTGCCAGCAGCTCCTCGAGCGTCAGAACCTACGAGCAGTACTTC	CASSSSSVRTYEQYF
TRBV7-8	.	.	TRBJ2-3	TGTGCCAGCAGCCTATTACAGGGCACTACTTACTGGACTAGCACAGATACGCAGTATTTT	CASSLLQGTTYWTSTDTQYF
TRBV20-1	.	.	TRBJ2-2	TGCAGTGCTAGAGGGTGGAGGGAGTCAAATACGAACACCGGGGAGCTGTTTTTT	CSARGWRESNTNTGELFF
TRBV21-1	.	few	TRBJ2-1	TGTGCCAGCAGCAAACGGCTAGCGGCTATTGGATACAATGAGCAGTTCTTC	CASSKRLAAIGYNEQFF
TRBV24-1	TRBD1	many	TRBJ2-1	TGTGCCACCCGGGACAGCCCCTACAATGAGCAGTTCTTC	CATRDSPYNEQFF
TRBV12-3/TRBV12-4	TRBD2	few	TRBJ2-7	TGTGCCAGCAGAGAGGGACTAGCGGGCTCCTACGAGCAGTACTTC	CASREGLAGSYEQYF
TRBV20-1	TRBD1	many	TRBJ2-7	TGCAGTGCTAGAGATCTGGGACAGGGGAGGGACGAGCAGTACTTC	CSARDLGQGRDEQYF